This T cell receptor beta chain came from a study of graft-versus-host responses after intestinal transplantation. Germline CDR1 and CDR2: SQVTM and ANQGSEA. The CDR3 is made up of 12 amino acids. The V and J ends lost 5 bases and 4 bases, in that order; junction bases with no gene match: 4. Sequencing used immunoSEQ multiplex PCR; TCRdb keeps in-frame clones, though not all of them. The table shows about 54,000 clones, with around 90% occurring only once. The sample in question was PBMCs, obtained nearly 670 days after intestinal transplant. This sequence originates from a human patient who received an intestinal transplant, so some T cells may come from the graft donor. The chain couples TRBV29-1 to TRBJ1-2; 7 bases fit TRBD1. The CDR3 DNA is TGCAGCGTTCGGGACAGTCGCTATGGCTACACCTTC. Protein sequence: CSVRDSRYGYTF.